The 2 T cell receptor beta chains presented below share a single source sample, sequenced in a study of cytomegalovirus exposure and HLA in healthy donors. A multiplex PCR was run with 60 Vbeta primers and 13 Jbeta primers. TCRdb's table, derived via immunoSEQ multiplex PCR, lists solely in-frame clones and lacks some. The repertoire includes roughly 130,000 clones, around three quarters of them detected once, and more than 2.5% sits in the top ten. Specimen: PBMCs. The receptors derive from a woman aged 60-75 years in good health and CMV-seropositive.

The V and J genes are TRBV29-1 and TRBJ2-7, with 7 bases identical to TRBD2. The J segment lost 0 bases and the V segment lost 4 bases, leaving 6 bases of the junction unmatched. CDR3 size: 14 residues. Germline V gene data show CDR1 as SQVTM and CDR2 as ANQGSEA. CDR3 DNA sequence: TGCAGCGTTGGAAGGGGAGGGAGCTCCTACGAGCAGTACTTC. Its protein product is CSVGRGGSSYEQYF.

The genes are TRBV18 and TRBJ1-2, with TRBD1 matching 7 bases. CDR1 and CDR2 (germline): KGHSH, LQKENI. The CDR3 extends over 15 amino acids. V trimming: 3 bases; J trimming: 5 bases; junction bases outside the gene matches: 9. CDR3 in DNA: TGTGCCAGCTCACCTGACAGGGACATTACTTATGGCTACACCTTC. Translating it yields CASSPDRDITYGYTF.